The T cell receptor beta chain under discussion was sequenced for a study of T cells after yellow fever vaccination. Germline trimming cut 4 bases from V and 4 bases from J; bases unmatched to any gene: 14. CDR1 is SGHKS and CDR2 is YYEKEE in the germline V gene (reference sequence). This CDR3 spans 17 amino acids. This clonotype has just a few counts. Using its own MiXCR run on the 5' RACE reads, TCRdb lists one record per CDR3 protein. The table has under 600,000 distinct CDR3 sequences, roughly 14% seen once. The clonotype originates from a man under 40 who received the YFV17D yellow fever vaccine. The material sequenced was PBMCs, taken on the day of the yellow fever booster vaccination. The J gene is TRBJ2-1, the V gene TRBV5-5; 7 bases map to TRBD2. This CDR3 reads CASSLTGGGLYYNEQFF. The CDR3 DNA reads TGTGCCAGCAGCCTTACTGGCGGGGGTCTTTATTACAATGAGCAGTTCTTC.